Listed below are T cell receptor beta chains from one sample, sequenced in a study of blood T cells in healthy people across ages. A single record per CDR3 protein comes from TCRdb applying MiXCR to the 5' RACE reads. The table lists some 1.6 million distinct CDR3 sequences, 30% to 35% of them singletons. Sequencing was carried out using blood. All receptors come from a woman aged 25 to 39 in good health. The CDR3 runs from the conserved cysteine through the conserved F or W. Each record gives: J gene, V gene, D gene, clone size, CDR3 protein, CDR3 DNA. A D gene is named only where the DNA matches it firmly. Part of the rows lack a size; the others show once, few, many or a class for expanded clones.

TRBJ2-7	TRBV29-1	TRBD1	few	CSYTQQGASYEQYF	TGCAGCTATACACAACAGGGGGCGAGCTACGAGCAGTACTTC
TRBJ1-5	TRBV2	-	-	CASSEWRGQPQHF	TGTGCCAGCAGTGAATGGAGAGGGCAGCCCCAGCATTTT
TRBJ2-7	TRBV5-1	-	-	CASSLVPEVYEQYF	TGCGCCAGCAGCTTGGTTCCGGAGGTCTACGAGCAGTACTTC
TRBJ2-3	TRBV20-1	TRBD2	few	CSARDRGTSTSTDTQYF	TGCAGTGCTAGAGATCGGGGGACTAGCACTAGCACAGATACGCAGTATTTT
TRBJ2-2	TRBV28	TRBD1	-	CASSSPAEDRGRPGELFF	TGTGCCAGCAGTTCCCCGGCCGAAGACAGGGGGAGGCCCGGGGAGCTGTTTTTT
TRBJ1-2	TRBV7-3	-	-	CASSRGYSGDQERSPYGYTF	TGTGCCAGCAGCCGCGGCTACTCAGGGGATCAAGAACGGAGCCCCTATGGCTACACCTTC
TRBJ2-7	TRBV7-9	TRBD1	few	CASSLGTGGLLGEQYF	TGTGCCAGCAGCCTCGGGACAGGGGGCCTCCTGGGAGAGCAGTACTTC
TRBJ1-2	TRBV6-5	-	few	CASSYSRGGYGYTF	TGTGCCAGCAGTTACTCGAGGGGTGGCTATGGCTACACCTTC
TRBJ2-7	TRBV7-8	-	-	CASSLDYFGQYF	TGTGCCAGCAGCTTAGACTACTTTGGGCAGTACTTC
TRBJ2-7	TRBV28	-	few	CASSLGPGAGAIYEQYF	TGTGCCAGCAGTTTAGGCCCTGGGGCTGGAGCAATCTACGAGCAGTACTTC
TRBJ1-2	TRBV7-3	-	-	CASSPVGGSWRGYTF	TGTGCCAGCAGCCCCGTGGGTGGCAGCTGGAGGGGCTACACCTTC
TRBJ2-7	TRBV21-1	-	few	CASANSSYEQYF	TGTGCCAGCGCAAACTCCTCCTACGAGCAGTACTTC
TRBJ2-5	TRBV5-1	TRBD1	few	CASSANRGYETQYF	TGCGCCAGCAGCGCAAACAGGGGATACGAGACCCAGTACTTC
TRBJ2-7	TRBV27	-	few	CASRRPGGPYEQYF	TGTGCCAGCCGACGCCCCGGCGGACCCTACGAGCAGTACTTC
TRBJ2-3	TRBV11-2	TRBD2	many	CASSIAGGQGDTQYF	TGTGCCAGCAGCATAGCGGGGGGGCAAGGAGATACGCAGTATTTT
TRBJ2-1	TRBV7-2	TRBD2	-	CASSLTQGGANEQFF	TGTGCCAGCAGCTTGACCCAGGGAGGGGCCAATGAGCAGTTCTTC
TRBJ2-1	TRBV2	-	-	CASIQGLNEQFF	TGTGCCAGCATTCAGGGGCTCAATGAGCAGTTCTTC
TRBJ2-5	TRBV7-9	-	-	CASRRSTETQYF	TGTGCCAGCAGAAGGTCAACCGAGACCCAGTACTTC
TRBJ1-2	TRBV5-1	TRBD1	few	CASSSEQGAYGYTF	TGCGCCAGCAGCTCGGAACAGGGGGCTTATGGCTACACCTTC
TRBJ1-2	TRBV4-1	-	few	CASSQPETGRRYGYTF	TGCGCCAGCAGCCAACCCGAGACAGGTCGGCGCTATGGCTACACCTTC
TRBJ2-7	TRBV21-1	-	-	CASSKGLLSYEQYF	TGTGCCAGCAGCAAAGGTCTCCTCTCCTACGAGCAGTACTTC
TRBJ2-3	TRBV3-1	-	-	CASSPPSGGVDTQYF	TGTGCCAGCAGCCCCCCAAGTGGGGGCGTGGATACGCAGTATTTT
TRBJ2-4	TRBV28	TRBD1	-	CASNHPGQQGTLAKNIQYF	TGTGCCAGCAACCATCCGGGACAGCAGGGTACTCTAGCCAAAAACATTCAGTACTTC
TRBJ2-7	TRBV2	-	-	CASLPWGLAAQYF	TGTGCCAGCTTACCTTGGGGGTTGGCGGCCCAGTACTTC
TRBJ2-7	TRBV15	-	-	CATSRDPQGSEQYF	TGTGCCACCAGCAGGGACCCTCAGGGTTCCGAGCAGTACTTC
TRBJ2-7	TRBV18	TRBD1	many	CASSPAGQASSYEQYF	TGTGCCAGCTCACCAGCCGGACAGGCGAGCTCCTACGAGCAGTACTTC